Sequencing of this T cell receptor beta chain was carried out in a study of metastatic and nonmetastatic thyroid tumors. Overall study context: The authors compared repertoires across blood and tumor or nodule tissue from malignant and benign thyroid patients.

This clone came up many times. Its specificity is not known. TCRdb re-called the PCR reads with MiXCR. This sample carries about 39,000 clones, 9.5% to 13% of them seen once, and the ten largest clones take roughly 9%. Not a single patient had been given any form of treatment at any point before undergoing thyroid surgery. Study outcomes and limitations: For both blood and tumor, malignant thyroid tumors reportedly showed significantly higher TCR beta diversity than benign nodules did.

V lost 6 bases and J lost 5, with 14 bases in between. CDR1 and CDR2 from the germline V gene are DFQATT and SNEGSKA (reference sequence). The CDR3 has 13 residues. Sequencing was done on a sample of blood. The chain links TRBV20-1 to TRBJ2-1; possible D gene TRBD1, 5 bases. The TCR was taken from a male donor with papillary thyroid cancer or a benign thyroid nodule (not recorded which). Some clones in this sample may be carry-over from other donors' samples. The CDR3, as DNA: TGCAGTGCAACAACTGACAGAAACAATGAGCAGTTCTTC. The encoded protein is CSATTDRNNEQFF.